This T cell receptor beta chain was found in a study of blood T cell repertoires in COVID-19. The CDR3 runs 15 residues. Losses at the gene ends were 6 bases for V and 1 base for J; bases not matched to a gene: 5. The germline gives CDR1 SNHLY, CDR2 FYNNEI. TCRdb's table, derived via immunoSEQ multiplex PCR, lists solely in-frame clones and lacks some. This sample has some 140,000 clones; approximately 85% occur once, and the top ten carry 0.63%. This chain connects TRBV2 to TRBJ2-3, with 9 nucleotides matching TRBD1. The TCR originated in a man aged 55 to 70 with COVID-19, enrolled during active disease. The sequenced material came from peripheral blood. The CDR3 loop reads CASREQGAGTDTQYF. CDR3 nucleotide sequence: TGTGCCAGCAGGGAACAGGGGGCCGGCACAGATACGCAGTATTTT.